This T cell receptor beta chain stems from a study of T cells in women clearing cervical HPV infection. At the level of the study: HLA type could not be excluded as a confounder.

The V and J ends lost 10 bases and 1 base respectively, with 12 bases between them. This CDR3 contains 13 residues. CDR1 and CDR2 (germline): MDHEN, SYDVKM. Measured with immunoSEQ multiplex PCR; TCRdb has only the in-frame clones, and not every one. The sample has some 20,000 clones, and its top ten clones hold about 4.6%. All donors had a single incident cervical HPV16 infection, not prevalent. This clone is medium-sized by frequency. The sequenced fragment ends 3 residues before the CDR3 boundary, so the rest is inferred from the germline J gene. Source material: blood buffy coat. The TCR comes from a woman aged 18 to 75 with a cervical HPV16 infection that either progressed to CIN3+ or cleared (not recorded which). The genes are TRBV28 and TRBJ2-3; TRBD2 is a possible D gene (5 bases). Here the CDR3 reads CATNFGGTDTQYF. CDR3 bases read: TGTGCCACGAACTTCGGGGGCACAGATACG. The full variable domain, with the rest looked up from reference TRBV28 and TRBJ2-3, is DVKVTQSSRYLVKRTGEKVFLECVQDMDHENMFWYRQDPGLGLRLIYFSYDVKMKEKGDIPEGYSVSREKKERFSLILESASTNQTSMYLCATNFGGTDTQYFGPGTRLTVL.